The 21 T cell receptor beta chains below come from one sample, sequenced in a study of PD-1 blockade in classical Hodgkin lymphoma. Time point of the sample: cycle 4 day 1 (C4D1), after five to seven weeks of nivolumab. All patients relapsed after autologous stem cell transplantation, and brentuximab vedotin exposure varied. The assay was immunoSEQ multiplex PCR, and TCRdb's table has in-frame clones only and misses some. The repertoire has around 65,000 clones, nearly 90% of them found once; the top ten carry 7% to 8.5%. The sequences come from peripheral blood mononuclear cells (PBMCs), collected before the fourth cycle of nivolumab. The source is a human donor with classical Hodgkin lymphoma.

This chain joins TRBV7-9 and TRBJ2-1; TRBD2 matches at 7 bases. CDR1 SEHNR and CDR2 FQNEAQ come from the germline V gene (reference sequence). The length of the CDR3 is 15 residues. V shed 3 bases, J shed 1 base, and the junction held 3 bases outside the gene matches. The CDR3 DNA follows: TGTGCCAGCAGCTTCCTCGGGGGGTCCTACAATGAGCAGTTCTTC. It specifies CASSFLGGSYNEQFF.

Of note for this clone: Other DNA sequences from this sample encode an identical CDR3 as well. The chain has TRBV5-1 and TRBJ2-6; D unresolved. Germline V gene data show CDR1 as SGHRS and CDR2 as YFSETQ. V dropped 0 bases and J dropped 1 base, with 5 bases sitting between them. The CDR3 contains 15 residues. Here the CDR3 DNA reads TGCGCCAGCAGCTTGGACGGGTCTGGGGCCAACGTCCTGACTTTC. This codes for CASSLDGSGANVLTF.

The rearrangement links TRBV21-1 to TRBJ1-1. TRBV21-1 is a listed pseudogene. This CDR3 contains 15 residues. The CDR3: CASSPRSGPNTEAFF. In DNA, the CDR3 is TGTGCCAGCAGCCCGCGATCCGGGCCGAACACTGAAGCTTTCTTT.

The J gene is TRBJ2-7, the V gene TRBV6-6; 8 nucleotides agree with TRBD1. Looked up from germline, CDR1 is MNHNY and CDR2 is SVGAGI (reference sequence). This CDR3 spans 15 amino acids. With V trimmed by 5 bases and J by 4 bases, 10 bases remained unmatched. CDR3 in DNA: TGTGCCAGCAGTCCCCTAGGACAGGGATCTTACGAGCAGTACTTC. This gives the protein CASSPLGQGSYEQYF.

The chain combines TRBV10-3 with TRBJ1-3, with 7 bases aligning to TRBD1. Germline V gene lookup returns CDR1 ENHRY and CDR2 SYGVKD. This CDR3 is 16 amino acids long. V shed 5 bases and J 6 bases; nucleotides not matched to a gene: 13. The CDR3 spells CAISIFDRVGANTIYF. CDR3 nucleotide sequence: TGTGCCATCAGTATCTTCGACAGGGTGGGTGCAAACACCATATATTTT.

The chain couples TRBV5-1 to TRBJ1-1; D remains ambiguous. Germline CDR1 reads SGHRS; CDR2 reads YFSETQ. Trimming shortened V by 0 bases and J by 0 bases, and 9 bases separated the two germline ends. This CDR3 is 15 amino acids long. The CDR3 here is CASSLEGSMNTEAFF. DNA for the CDR3: TGCGCCAGCAGCTTGGAGGGATCCATGAACACTGAAGCTTTCTTT.

The CDR3 nucleotides are TGTGCCAGCAGCTTAGCCCCAAGGGGCTACACCTTC. This gives the protein CASSLAPRGYTF. The gene calls are TRBV7-9 and TRBJ1-2; D unclear. Germline lookup yields CDR1 SEHNR and CDR2 FQNEAQ (reference sequence). There are 12 residues in the CDR3. Trimming removed 0 bases from V and 8 bases from J, with 7 bases in between.

J is TRBJ1-2 and V is TRBV30, with unresolved D. CDR1 and CDR2 (germline): GTSNPN, SVGIG (reference sequence). The V end lost 0 bases, the J end lost 4 bases, and 12 bases lay between the germline ends. The CDR3 length is 14 residues. DNA of the CDR3: TGTGCCTGGAGTGTAATAACAGTATCCTATGGCTACACCTTC. Translated: CAWSVITVSYGYTF.

The rearrangement uses TRBV6-6 and TRBJ2-1; 11 bases align to TRBD2. The CDR3 sequence is 15 residues long. V dropped 0 bases and J dropped 9; count of bases not matched to a gene: 4. The germline CDR1 and CDR2 sequences are MNHNY and SVGAGI (reference sequence). The CDR3 DNA reads as TGTGCCAGCAGTTACTCGGGTAGCGGGGGGGGTGAGCAGTTCTTC. Amino acids: CASSYSGSGGGEQFF.

This clone was seen a handful of times. J is TRBJ1-5 and V is TRBV5-6, with unresolved D. V was cut by 2 bases and J by 4 bases, with 4 bases left in between. This CDR3 spans 12 amino acids. The germline gives CDR1 SGHDT, CDR2 YYEEEE. The DNA of the CDR3 is TGTGCCAGCAGCTTTCGTAATCAGCCCCAGCATTTT. Its protein product is CASSFRNQPQHF. The whole variable domain, filled in from reference TRBV5-6 and TRBJ1-5, reads DAGVTQSPTHLIKTRGQQVTLRCSPKSGHDTVSWYQQALGQGPQFIFQYYEEEERQRGNFPDRFSGHQFPNYSSELNVNALLLGDSALYLCASSFRNQPQHFGDGTRLSIL.

The chain employs TRBV11-2 and TRBJ1-5; D gene ambiguous. Germline lookup yields CDR1 SGHAT and CDR2 FQNNGV. The V end lost 0 bases, the J end lost 7 bases, and 10 bases lay between the germline ends. This CDR3 is 14 amino acids long. The CDR3 loop is CASSLDRVGQPQHF. The CDR3 DNA reads as TGTGCCAGCAGCTTAGATAGGGTGGGACAGCCCCAGCATTTT.

CDR3 sequence (DNA): TGCGCCAGCAGCCAAGATAAGGAGGGCCAAGAGACCCAGTACTTC. Translation: CASSQDKEGQETQYF. The chain employs TRBV4-1 and TRBJ2-5; a possible D gene is TRBD2 (6 bases). Germline assignment: CDR1 MGHRA and CDR2 YSYEKL. The CDR3 is 15 residues long. Trimming cost V 0 bases and J 1 base, with 9 bases left between them.

The chain carries TRBV28 and TRBJ1-2; no clear D. The CDR3 is 12 residues long. Trimming took off 6 bases at V and 0 bases at J, with 5 bases between the two ends. Looked up from germline, CDR1 is MDHEN and CDR2 is SYDVKM. In DNA, the CDR3 is TGTGCCAGCAGAGAGACTAACTATGGCTACACCTTC. Translating it yields CASRETNYGYTF.

V is TRBV6-5 and J is TRBJ2-2, with D maybe TRBD1 (6 bases). The CDR3 sequence is 15 residues long. The V gene lost 8 bases and the J gene lost 0 bases, with 13 bases spanning the gap. Germline assignment: CDR1 MNHEY and CDR2 SVGAGI. The CDR3 loop reads CASGNRVANTGELFF. The CDR3 DNA sequence: TGTGCCAGCGGAAACAGGGTTGCGAACACCGGGGAGCTGTTTTTT.

The chain recombines TRBV7-8 with TRBJ1-2, with 7 bases matching TRBD1. Unmatched junction bases numbered 3, after V lost 6 bases and J lost 2 bases. Looked up from germline, CDR1 is SGHVS and CDR2 is FQNEAQ. The CDR3 runs 13 residues. The CDR3 loop reads CASSTGQNYGYTF. The CDR3 DNA follows: TGTGCCAGCAGTACGGGACAGAACTATGGCTACACCTTC.

The chain is built from TRBV4-1 and TRBJ1-5, with D unresolved. The V end lost 1 base, the J end lost 4 bases, and 11 bases lay between the germline ends. The germline CDR1 and CDR2 sequences are MGHRA and YSYEKL. The CDR3 has 15 residues. The CDR3: CASSQGRLPNQPQHF. For the CDR3, the DNA is TGCGCCAGCAGCCAAGGCAGACTACCTAATCAGCCCCAGCATTTT.

V and J are TRBV7-9 and TRBJ1-2, with 9 bases identical to TRBD1. CDR3 size: 13 residues. The junction had 6 bases not matched to a gene; V was cut back by 5 bases and J by 8 bases. Germline V gene sequence: CDR1 SEHNR, CDR2 FQNEAQ (reference sequence). CDR3 in DNA: TGTGCCAGCAGCCCCAGACAGGGGGACGGCTACACCTTC. Its translation: CASSPRQGDGYTF.

J is TRBJ1-2 and V is TRBV30; no definite D call. The CDR3 sequence is 16 residues long. V was pared by 4 bases and J by 0 bases, with 18 bases between. Germline V gives CDR1 GTSNPN, CDR2 SVGIG (reference sequence). CDR3 sequence (DNA): TGTGCCTGGAATACCCTGTTTCGGAGAGCTAACTATGGCTACACCTTC. This translates into CAWNTLFRRANYGYTF.

The J gene is TRBJ1-6, the V gene TRBV5-1; TRBD1 is a possible D gene (6 bases). CDR3 size: 14 residues. V was cut by 4 bases and J by 7 bases, with 12 bases left in between. CDR1 and CDR2 from the germline V gene are SGHRS and YFSETQ. The CDR3 loop reads CASSVTGGNSPLHF. CDR3 nucleotide sequence: TGCGCCAGCAGCGTGACAGGTGGGAATTCACCCCTCCACTTT.

The chain joins TRBV19 to TRBJ2-7; 10 bases line up with TRBD1. This CDR3 spans 15 amino acids. Germline trimming cut 5 bases from V and 2 bases from J; bases unmatched to any gene: 6. Germline-derived CDR1 and CDR2 are LNHDA and SQIVND (reference sequence). The CDR3 loop reads CASSGAGTGAYEQYF. The CDR3 DNA reads as TGTGCCAGTAGTGGTGCCGGGACAGGGGCCTACGAGCAGTACTTC.

V and J are TRBV25-1 and TRBJ1-2, with TRBD1 as a possible D gene (6 bases). The CDR3 sequence is 11 residues long. Germline V gene data show CDR1 as MGHDK and CDR2 as SYGVNS. The V end lost 8 bases, the J end lost 8 bases, and 12 bases lay between the germline ends. CDR3 amino acids: CASRDKGGYTF. Written as DNA, the CDR3 is TGTGCCAGCCGGGACAAAGGCGGCTACACCTTC.